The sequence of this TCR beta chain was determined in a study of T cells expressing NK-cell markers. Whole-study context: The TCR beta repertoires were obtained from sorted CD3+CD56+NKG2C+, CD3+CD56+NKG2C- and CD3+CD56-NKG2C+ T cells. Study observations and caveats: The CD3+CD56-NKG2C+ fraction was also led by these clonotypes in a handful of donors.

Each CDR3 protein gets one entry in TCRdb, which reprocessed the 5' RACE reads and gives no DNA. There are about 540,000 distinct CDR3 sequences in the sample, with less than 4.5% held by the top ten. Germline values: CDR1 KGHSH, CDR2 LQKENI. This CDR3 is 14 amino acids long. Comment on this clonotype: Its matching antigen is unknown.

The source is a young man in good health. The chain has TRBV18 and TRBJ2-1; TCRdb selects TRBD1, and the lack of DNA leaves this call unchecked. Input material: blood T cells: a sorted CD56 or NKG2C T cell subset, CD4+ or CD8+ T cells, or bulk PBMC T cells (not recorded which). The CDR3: CASSHSPPYNEQFF.